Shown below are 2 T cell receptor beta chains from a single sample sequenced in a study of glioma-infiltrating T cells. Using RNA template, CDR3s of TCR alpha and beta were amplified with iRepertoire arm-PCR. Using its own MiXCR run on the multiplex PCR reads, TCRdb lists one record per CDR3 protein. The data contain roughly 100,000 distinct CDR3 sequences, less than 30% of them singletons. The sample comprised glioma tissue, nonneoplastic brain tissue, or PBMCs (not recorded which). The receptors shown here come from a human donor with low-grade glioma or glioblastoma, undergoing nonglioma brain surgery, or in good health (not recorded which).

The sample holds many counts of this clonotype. The CDR3 DNA reads TGTGCCACCAAGATGGACTTTGTGAACACTGAAGCTTTCTTT. Amino acid sequence: CATKMDFVNTEAFF. The chain links TRBV27 to TRBJ1-1; D is ambiguous. The V end lost 10 bases, the J end lost 0 bases, and 15 bases lay between the germline ends. Germline values: CDR1 MNHEY, CDR2 SMNVEV (reference sequence). This CDR3 has 14 residues.

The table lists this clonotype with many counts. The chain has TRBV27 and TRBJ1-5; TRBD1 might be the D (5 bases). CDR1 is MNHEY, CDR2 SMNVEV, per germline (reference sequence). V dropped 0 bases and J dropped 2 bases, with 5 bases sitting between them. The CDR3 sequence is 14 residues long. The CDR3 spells CASSLSQGNQPQHF. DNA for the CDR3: TGTGCCAGCAGTTTATCACAGGGCAATCAGCCCCAGCATTTT.